This T cell receptor beta chain was captured in a study of graft-versus-host responses after intestinal transplantation. On the study more broadly: All recipients were given anti-thymocyte globulin induction, and tacrolimus and steroids were then administered for around three years.

Turning to this clone: Its antigen is undetermined.

Profiled with immunoSEQ multiplex PCR; TCRdb holds only in-frame clones, not every one. The sample has over 85,000 clones; around 92% are singletons. Study-wide findings and caveats: Present in recipient marrow, GvH clones included some that appeared first in ileum or blood.

V lost 7 bases, J lost 4 bases, and 16 bases lay in between. The germline V gene encodes CDR1 SNHLY and CDR2 FYNNEI. The CDR3 runs to 14 residues. Sequencing was performed on unstimulated CD4+ T cells sorted from spleen or lymph node cells, taken before transplant. The receptor comes from a human donor who was the organ donor for an intestinal transplant. This sequence joins TRBV2 and TRBJ1-2; D gene ambiguous. The DNA of the CDR3 is TGTGCCAGCATAAAAGGACTACCCGGCTATGGCTACACCTTC. This encodes CASIKGLPGYGYTF.